This is a list of T cell receptor beta chains from one sample in a study of T cell repertoires in cytomegalovirus infection. TCRdb independently ran MiXCR on the reads; one entry per CDR3 protein. Altogether about 200,000 distinct CDR3 sequences are present, about a tenth being singletons, with the ten largest covering 4.6%. Sequenced sample: PBMCs. All receptors come from a human donor in good health (CMV status not recorded). Some clones in this sample may be carry-over from other donors' samples. Each CDR3 is given with its conserved first and last residue. A D gene is named only where the DNA matches it firmly. Rows give clone size only sometimes, using once, few, many, or a class for an expanded clone.

>TRBJ1-5|TRBV28|NA|NA
TGTGCCAGCAGTTTTACGGATTCGACGATTAGCAATCAGCCCCAGCATTTT
CASSFTDSTISNQPQHF
>TRBJ2-2|TRBV10-3|few|NA
TGTGCCATCAGTGAGATCAGGGGAACCGGGGAGCTGTTTTTT
CAISEIRGTGELFF
>TRBJ2-1|TRBV5-1|few|TRBD2
TGCGCCAGCAGTTCGGACGGGGGGGGGGCCTCCTACAATGAGCAGTTCTTC
CASSSDGGGASYNEQFF
>TRBJ2-2|TRBV5-8|NA|NA
TGTGCCAGCAGGCTACCAGACAGGTGGGACACCGGGGAGCTGTTTTTT
CASRLPDRWDTGELFF
>TRBJ1-2|TRBV7-3|once|NA
TGTGCCAGCAGCCTCGAGTTGGTTCAAGCGGGAGGGGGAAGAGGCTACACCTTC
CASSLELVQAGGGRGYTF
>TRBJ1-1|TRBV28|NA|NA
TGTGCCAGCAGTTTAACAGGGCTCCGCACTGAAGCTTTCTTT
CASSLTGLRTEAFF
>TRBJ1-5|TRBV20-1|NA|NA
TGCAGTGCTAGAACAGGGAATCAGCCCCAGCATTTT
CSARTGNQPQHF
>TRBJ2-2|TRBV15|NA|TRBD2
TGTGCCACCAGCAGAGATGTCGGGAGGACTGTCACCGGGGAGCTGTTTTTT
CATSRDVGRTVTGELFF
>TRBJ1-2|TRBV12-3/TRBV12-4|many|NA
TGTGCCAGCAGTATAGGCCAGGGCTATGGCTACACCTTC
CASSIGQGYGYTF
>TRBJ2-1|TRBV20-1|many|TRBD1
TGCAGTGCTAACCACCCGGGACAGGGGGCAAGTGAGCAGTTCTTC
CSANHPGQGASEQFF
>TRBJ1-1|TRBV7-2|many|NA
TGTGCCAGCAGCTTAGGTGGGGAGGTGTTGAACACTGAAGCTTTCTTT
CASSLGGEVLNTEAFF
>TRBJ2-2|TRBV7-8|many|TRBD1
TGTGCCAGCAGCTTAAAGAGACAGGGGGCCAACACCGGGGAGCTGTTTTTT
CASSLKRQGANTGELFF
>TRBJ2-7|TRBV30|NA|NA
TGTGTCTGGAGTGGGAGCCAGAAGGGGACTTTGACCTACGAGCAGTACTTC
CVWSGSQKGTLTYEQYF
>TRBJ2-3|TRBV11-2|many|TRBD2
TGTGCCAGCACCCGGAGCGGGGGTACGCAGTATTTT
CASTRSGGTQYF
>TRBJ1-6|TRBV7-2|many|NA
TGTGCCAGCAGCTTAGGCCAGGGCTCTAATTCACCCCTCCACTTT
CASSLGQGSNSPLHF
>TRBJ2-1|TRBV19|few|NA
TGTGCCAGTAGTACATTAGCTGTCAATGAGCAGTTCTTC
CASSTLAVNEQFF
>TRBJ1-2|TRBV28|many|TRBD1
TGTGCCAGCAATCCAGGGGGCGGAATCTATGGCTACACCTTC
CASNPGGGIYGYTF
>TRBJ2-2|TRBV7-8|few|NA
TGTGCCAGCAGCTCTATAAACACCGGGGAGCTGTTTTTT
CASSSINTGELFF
>TRBJ2-3|TRBV12-3/TRBV12-4|many|NA
TGTGCCAGCAGTTTAGGGGGCGCAGATACGCAGTATTTT
CASSLGGADTQYF
>TRBJ2-2|TRBV28|many|TRBD2
TGTGCCAGCAGTTTTAACCCCTTGACTAGCGGGGACACCGGGGAGCTGTTTTTT
CASSFNPLTSGDTGELFF
>TRBJ1-4|TRBV7-4|NA|NA
TGTGCCAGCGGAGCCGTCAATGAAAAACTGTTTTTT
CASGAVNEKLFF
>TRBJ2-3|TRBV12-3/TRBV12-4|many|TRBD2
TGTGCCAGCAGCCGGACCGGGACTAGCGGGGGGATTACAGATACGCAGTATTTT
CASSRTGTSGGITDTQYF
>TRBJ1-1|TRBV12-3/TRBV12-4|many|NA
TGTGCCAGCAGTCCAGGGTTTGGCACTGAAGCTTTCTTT
CASSPGFGTEAFF
>TRBJ2-7|TRBV19|few|NA
TGTGCCAGTAGCGCGACAGTCTCCTACGAGCAGTACTTC
CASSATVSYEQYF
>TRBJ1-1|TRBV7-2|many|NA
TGTGCCAGCAGCCCCCGAGAATGGGCAATGAACACTGAAGCTTTCTTT
CASSPREWAMNTEAFF
>TRBJ2-7|TRBV29-1|few|TRBD2
TGCAGCGTTGAAGATGGCGGGGGGTCCACCTACGAGCAGTACTTC
CSVEDGGGSTYEQYF
>TRBJ2-7|TRBV11-2|NA|NA
TGTGCCAGCAGCGTCCGGAGGGACAGCTACGAGCAGTACTTC
CASSVRRDSYEQYF
>TRBJ1-2|TRBV10-2|few|NA
TGCGCCAGCAGTGAGTCGACCGGGGCATATGGCTACACCTTC
CASSESTGAYGYTF
>TRBJ1-5|TRBV2|NA|NA
TGTGCCAGCGGACGGGATAGCAATCAGCCCCAGCATTTT
CASGRDSNQPQHF
>TRBJ2-7|TRBV28|many|TRBD1
TGTGCCAGCAGTACCGGGACAGGGGGCGAGCAGTACTTC
CASSTGTGGEQYF
>TRBJ1-1|TRBV9|NA|TRBD1
TGTGCCAGCAGCGTAGGGTCAACAGGGGGCGGATTGAACACTGAAGCTTTCTTT
CASSVGSTGGGLNTEAFF